This T cell receptor (beta chain) was sequenced during a study of cytomegalovirus exposure and HLA in healthy donors. Study-wide context: The study placed 80% to 90% of its 350 to 400 genotyped donors in the Caucasian-associated ancestry cluster.

V lost 4 bases and J lost 2; bases outside the gene matches: 3. CDR3 size: 14 residues. The germline gives CDR1 MGHRA, CDR2 YSYEKL. The PCR was carried out with 60 Vbeta primers and 13 Jbeta primers. The table came from immunoSEQ multiplex PCR; TCRdb's copy has only in-frame clones and leaves some out. This table has 130,000 to 150,000 clones, 50% to 75% appearing once. Findings of the study overall: Excluded were some V segments that proved indistinguishable, including TRBV6-2 and TRBV6-3.

The count of this clone is one. The antigen is undetermined. Sequencing used PBMCs. This sequence joins TRBV4-1 and TRBJ2-7; 9 bases align to TRBD2. The TCR originated in a woman aged 25 to 39 in good health and CMV-seropositive. CDR3 sequence: CASSRASGTYEQYF. The DNA for the CDR3 is TGCGCCAGCAGCCGCGCTAGCGGGACCTACGAGCAGTACTTC.